This is a list of T cell receptor beta chains from one sample in a study of Graves' ophthalmopathy and Graves' hyperthyroidism. One entry per CDR3 protein, called by TCRdb with MiXCR from the multiplex PCR reads. The profile shows 600,000 to 950,000 distinct CDR3 sequences, roughly 40% of them singletons. Sequencing was performed on peripheral blood. These receptors came from an adult man with Graves' ophthalmopathy. CDR3s include the opening cysteine and the closing phenylalanine or tryptophan. Fields, in order: D gene, clone size, J gene, V gene, CDR3 DNA, CDR3 protein. D genes are given only for firm matches. Some rows have no size entry. The others give once, few or many, or a class for an expanded clone.

TRBD2,many,TRBJ2-7,TRBV7-9,TGCGCCAGCAGCCGAGACGGGACTAGCGCGACCTACGAGCAGTACTTC,CASSRDGTSATYEQYF
.,.,TRBJ1-4,TRBV15,TGTGCCACCAGCGGGCTTAATGAAAAACTGTTTTTT,CATSGLNEKLFF
TRBD1,.,TRBJ2-5,TRBV19,TGTGCCACCTCAGGACAGGGGTTTATCAATGAGCAGTACTTC,CATSGQGFINEQYF
.,.,TRBJ2-7,TRBV2,TGTGCCAGCGTTGAAGAGGGCACCTCGGGTTACGAGCAGTACTTC,CASVEEGTSGYEQYF
.,many,TRBJ1-1,TRBV29-1,TGCAGCGTAGTACCGACATTGACGGGGGAAGCTTTCTTT,CSVVPTLTGEAFF
TRBD1,many,TRBJ1-6,TRBV10-3,TGTGCCATCAGTGAGGAAGGGGGCGAGTCACCCCTCCACTTT,CAISEEGGESPLHF
.,once,TRBJ1-4,TRBV10-3,TGTGCCATCACCGGGAGTATCAAGGAAAAACTGTTTTTT,CAITGSIKEKLFF
TRBD1,.,TRBJ1-6,TRBV25-1,TGTGCCAGAGAGACAGGGGGCAGTTCACCCCTCCACTTT,CARETGGSSPLHF
.,many,TRBJ1-4,TRBV7-9,TGTGCCAGCAGCCCAAGCGCAACTAATGAAAAACTGTTTTTT,CASSPSATNEKLFF
.,.,TRBJ2-5,TRBV9,TGTGCCAGCAGCGTACAGGGATTTCCCCAAGAGACCCAGTACTTC,CASSVQGFPQETQYF
.,.,TRBJ1-6,TRBV25-1,TGTGCCAGCTTAGATACGGGGGTGGGTAATTCACCCCTCCACTTT,CASLDTGVGNSPLHF
.,.,TRBJ2-3,TRBV7-8,TGTGCCAGCAGCGACGCCGTTGAGTGGCGGGCTAGCACAGATACGCAGTATTTT,CASSDAVEWRASTDTQYF
TRBD1,.,TRBJ2-5,TRBV25-1,TGTGCCAGCGAGCGGACAGGGTGGGAGACCCAGTACTTC,CASERTGWETQYF
.,.,TRBJ1-5,TRBV11-3,TGTGCCAGCAGCTTAGGGTCAGGGGCAAGCAATCAGCCCCAGCATTTT,CASSLGSGASNQPQHF
.,.,TRBJ1-3,TRBV25-1,TGTGCCAGCAGTGACCGACGCGTAGGCACTGGAAACACCATATATTTT,CASSDRRVGTGNTIYF
.,many,TRBJ1-2,TRBV7-9,TGTGCCAGCAGCTTACATACACAGGACTATGGCTACACCTTC,CASSLHTQDYGYTF
.,few,TRBJ2-7,TRBV20-1,TGCAGTGCGAGAGGATGGGGGGCGATCAACGAGCAGTACTTC,CSARGWGAINEQYF
.,.,TRBJ1-2,TRBV12-3/TRBV12-4,TGTGCCAGCAGTTTAGCCAGGGTAGGGAACTATGGCTACACCTTC,CASSLARVGNYGYTF
.,.,TRBJ2-2,TRBV29-1,TGCAGCCAAGAGGCCTCGCCCACCGGGGAGCTGTTTTTT,CSQEASPTGELFF
.,few,TRBJ1-1,TRBV19,TGTGCCAGTAGTATAGCGGCAGGGAGATCTGAAGCTTTCTTT,CASSIAAGRSEAFF
.,.,TRBJ2-3,TRBV15,TGTGCCACCAGCAGAGACCGTCCGGATACGCAGTATTTT,CATSRDRPDTQYF
.,many,TRBJ1-1,TRBV29-1,TGCAGCGTTGAAGATTATCGACAGCCGAACACTGAAGCTTTCTTT,CSVEDYRQPNTEAFF
.,.,TRBJ1-2,TRBV20-1,TGCAGTGCTAGAGATTCGACGGCAGGCTACACCTTC,CSARDSTAGYTF
TRBD2,.,TRBJ2-7,TRBV20-1,TGCAGGGGAGCGGGAGACTCCTACGAGCAGTACTTC,CRGAGDSYEQYF
.,many,TRBJ2-5,TRBV11-2,TGTGCCAGCAGCTTAGTGGCAGGTCGGGAGACCCAGTACTTC,CASSLVAGRETQYF
.,.,TRBJ2-5,TRBV25-1,TGTGCCAGCTCACCAATAATCAGGGAGGAAGAGACCCAGTACTTC,CASSPIIREEETQYF
.,.,TRBJ1-3,TRBV9,TGTGCCAGCAGCTCAGCAGGGACTGGAAACACCATATATTTT,CASSSAGTGNTIYF
.,.,TRBJ1-3,TRBV14,TGTGCCAGCAGCCTCCTCCGGGGTCGCGCTGGAAACACCATATATTTT,CASSLLRGRAGNTIYF
TRBD1,.,TRBJ1-2,TRBV10-3,TGTGCCATCAGTGCTGGAGACAGGGATCCCAGCTATGGCTACACCTTC,CAISAGDRDPSYGYTF
.,many,TRBJ1-1,TRBV14,TGTGCCAGCAGCCAAGATAGTCTGGGTTGGAACACTGAAGCTTTCTTT,CASSQDSLGWNTEAFF
.,many,TRBJ2-7,TRBV29-1,TGCAGCGTTGTTGACCAGGGCCCAAGCTCCTACGAGCAGTACTTC,CSVVDQGPSSYEQYF